This passage covers 10 T cell receptor beta chains from one sample sequenced in a study of blood T cell repertoires in COVID-19. TCRdb's copy holds only in-frame clones and misses some; the assay was immunoSEQ multiplex PCR. The data contain nearly 350,000 clones, 65% to 85% of them singletons. Material: peripheral blood. Receptors originate from a man aged 25 to 45 with active or convalescent COVID-19.

The chain uses TRBV5-4 and TRBJ2-3, with D tentatively TRBD1 (6 bases). Germline V gene data show CDR1 as SGHNT and CDR2 as YYREEE (reference sequence). With 3 bases removed from V and 2 bases from J, the gap between germline ends came to 16 bases. The CDR3 sequence is 16 residues long. CDR3 in amino acids: CASSSQGQKNTDTQYF. CDR3 bases: TGTGCCAGCAGCTCACAGGGTCAGAAGAACACAGATACGCAGTATTTT. Full variable domain (outside the CDR3, taken from reference TRBV5-4 and TRBJ2-3): ETGVTQSPTHLIKTRGQQVTLRCSSQSGHNTVSWYQQALGQGPQFIFQYYREEENGRGNFPPRFSGLQFPNYSSELNVNALELDDSALYLCASSSQGQKNTDTQYFGPGTRLTVL.

CDR3 DNA sequence: TGTGCCAGTAGTATAGTAACAGGGAGTAGGCGATTCGAAAAACTGTTTTTT. Protein product: CASSIVTGSRRFEKLFF. The V gene is TRBV19, the J gene TRBJ1-4; tentatively, D is TRBD1 (6 bases). Trimming took 1 base from V and 8 from J, leaving 20 bases between them. The CDR3 spans 17 residues. Germline assignment: CDR1 LNHDA and CDR2 SQIVND (reference sequence).

The chain joins TRBV5-6 to TRBJ1-1, with 8 nucleotides matching TRBD1. J lost 6 bases, V lost 3 bases, and 10 bases had no gene match. Germline V lookup: CDR1 SGHDT, CDR2 YYEEEE. The CDR3 spans 15 residues. Here the CDR3 DNA reads TGTGCCAGCAGCTGGCAGGGGGCGCGAGGCCCTGAAGCTTTCTTT. This gives the protein CASSWQGARGPEAFF.

The V call is TRBV5-1, the J call TRBJ1-1; 7 nucleotides agree with TRBD1. The J segment lost 4 bases and the V segment lost 8 bases, leaving 11 bases of the junction unmatched. The length of the CDR3 is 14 residues. CDR1 and CDR2 from the germline V gene are SGHRS and YFSETQ. CDR3 nucleotide sequence: TGCGCCAGTGACGCCGGGACAGCGGGCACTGAAGCTTTCTTT. The encoded protein is CASDAGTAGTEAFF.

The chain links TRBV4-3 to TRBJ2-3; no clear D gene. V dropped 0 bases and J dropped 0 bases, with 10 bases sitting between them. The CDR3 loop spans 16 amino acids. Germline assignment: CDR1 LGHNA and CDR2 YSLEER. CDR3 protein: CASSQDLVTSTDTQYF. CDR3 coding DNA: TGCGCCAGCAGCCAAGATTTGGTTACTAGCACAGATACGCAGTATTTT.

The chain couples TRBV11-2 to TRBJ2-3; no firm D call. The CDR3 extends over 13 amino acids. Trimming pared 0 bases from V and 4 bases from J, leaving 5 bases between. Germline CDR1 and CDR2: SGHAT and FQNNGV. CDR3 sequence (DNA): TGTGCCAGCAGCTTAGATAGTGCAGATACGCAGTATTTT. Translated: CASSLDSADTQYF.

The chain links TRBV6-5 to TRBJ2-7; tentative D call: TRBD1 (5 bases). The ends were cut back, 8 bases at V and 2 bases at J, with 10 bases in the middle. The length of the CDR3 is 12 residues. The germline V gene encodes CDR1 MNHEY and CDR2 SVGAGI. The CDR3 region has the DNA TGTGCCAGCGCAGGGTCCACCTACGAGCAGTACTTC. Amino acid sequence: CASAGSTYEQYF.

The rearrangement links TRBV7-6 to TRBJ2-1; TRBD2 might be the D (9 bases). Germline V gene sequence: CDR1 SGHVS, CDR2 FNYEAQ. Trimming took 5 bases from V and 6 from J, leaving 20 bases between them. The CDR3 has 16 residues. The CDR3 loop is CASSPGGGGAGNEQFF. The CDR3 DNA sequence: TGTGCCAGCAGCCCAGGGGGCGGGGGGGCAGGCAATGAGCAGTTCTTC.

This sequence joins TRBV15 and TRBJ1-2; unclear D gene. V was cut by 3 bases and J by 8 bases, with 13 bases left in between. Germline loops: CDR1 LNHNV, CDR2 YYDKDF (reference sequence). This CDR3 has 13 residues. The CDR3 loop is CATSRTGITGYTF. CDR3 in DNA: TGTGCCACCAGCAGGACGGGGATTACAGGCTACACCTTC.

Written as DNA, the CDR3 is TGTGCCAGCAGCTCTCAGGGGTGGTACAATTCACCCCTCCACTTT. As protein: CASSSQGWYNSPLHF. J is TRBJ1-6 and V is TRBV28, with D perhaps matching TRBD1 (6 bases). The germline V gene encodes CDR1 MDHEN and CDR2 SYDVKM. The V gene lost 6 bases and the J gene lost 7 bases, with 16 bases spanning the gap. This CDR3 contains 15 residues. Variable domain in full (rest from reference TRBV28 and TRBJ1-6): DVKVTQSSRYLVKRTGEKVFLECVQDMDHENMFWYRQDPGLGLRLIYFSYDVKMKEKGDIPEGYSVSREKKERFSLILESASTNQTSMYLCASSSQGWYNSPLHFGNGTRLTVT.